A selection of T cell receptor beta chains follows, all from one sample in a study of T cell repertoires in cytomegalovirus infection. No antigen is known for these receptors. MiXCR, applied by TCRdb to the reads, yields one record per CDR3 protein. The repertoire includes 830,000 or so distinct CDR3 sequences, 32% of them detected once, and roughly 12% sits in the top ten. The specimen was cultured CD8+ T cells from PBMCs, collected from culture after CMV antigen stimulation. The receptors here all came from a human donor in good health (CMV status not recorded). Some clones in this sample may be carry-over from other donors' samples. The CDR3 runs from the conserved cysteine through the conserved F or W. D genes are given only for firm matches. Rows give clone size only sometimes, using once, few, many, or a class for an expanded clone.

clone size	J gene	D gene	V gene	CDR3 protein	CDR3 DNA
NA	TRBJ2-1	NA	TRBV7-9	CASINPRGEQFF	TGTGCCAGCATTAACCCGAGGGGCGAGCAGTTCTTC
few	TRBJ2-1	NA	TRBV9	CASSSLGTANEQFF	TGTGCCAGCAGCTCATTGGGGACTGCCAATGAGCAGTTCTTC
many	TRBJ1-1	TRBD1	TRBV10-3	CARLDRGENTEAFF	TGTGCCCGCTTGGACAGGGGAGAGAACACTGAAGCTTTCTTT
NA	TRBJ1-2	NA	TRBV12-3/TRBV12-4	CASSTGWGGYGYSF	TGTGCCAGCAGTACAGGGTGGGGGGGCTATGGCTACAGCTTC
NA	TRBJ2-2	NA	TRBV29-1	CSVELEGLLNTGELFF	TGCAGCGTTGAACTTGAGGGATTACTGAACACCGGGGAGCTGTTTTTT
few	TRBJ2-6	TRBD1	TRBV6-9	CASSYSGTEAISGANVLTF	TGTGCCAGCAGTTATTCGGGGACAGAAGCCATATCTGGGGCCAACGTCCTGACTTTC
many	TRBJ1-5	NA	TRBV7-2	CASSLTGADQPQHF	TGTGCCAGCAGCTTAACCGGCGCAGACCAGCCCCAGCATTTT
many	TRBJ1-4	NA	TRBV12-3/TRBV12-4	CASSFSPDATNEKLFF	TGTGCCAGCAGTTTTTCGCCGGATGCGACTAATGAAAAACTGTTTTTT
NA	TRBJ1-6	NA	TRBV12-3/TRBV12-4	CASSLGYSYNSPLHF	TGTGCCAGCAGTTTAGGGTATTCTTATAATTCACCCCTCCACTTT
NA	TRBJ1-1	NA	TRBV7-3	CASSLSPLTEAFF	TGTGCCAGCAGCTTATCCCCTTTAACCGAAGCTTTCTTT
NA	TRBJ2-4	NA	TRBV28	CASSFGGTSKNIQYF	TGTGCCAGCAGTTTCGGGGGCACGTCCAAAAACATTCAGTACTTC
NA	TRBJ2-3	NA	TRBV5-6	CASSPPTSGKDTDTQYF	TGTGCCAGCAGCCCCCCGACTAGTGGGAAGGACACAGATACGCAGTATTTT
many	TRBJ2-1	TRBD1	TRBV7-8	CASSKGQGTYNEQFF	TGTGCCAGCAGCAAGGGACAGGGGACCTACAATGAGCAGTTCTTC
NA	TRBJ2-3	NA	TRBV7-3	CASSLAPTSTDTQYF	TGTGCCAGCAGCTTGGCACCCACTAGCACAGATACGCAGTATTTT
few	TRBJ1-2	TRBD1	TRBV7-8	CASSLGETGEHYGYTF	TGTGCCAGCAGCTTGGGGGAGACAGGGGAGCACTATGGCTACACCTTC
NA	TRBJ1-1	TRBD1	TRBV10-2	CASSFPDRARDTEAFF	TGCGCCAGCAGTTTTCCGGACAGGGCGAGGGACACTGAAGCTTTCTTT
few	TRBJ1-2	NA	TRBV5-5	CASSWGSIDGYTF	TGTGCCAGCAGCTGGGGGTCCATCGATGGCTACACCTTC
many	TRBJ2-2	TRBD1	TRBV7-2	CASRGQGANTGELFF	TGTGCCAGCAGAGGACAGGGGGCGAACACCGGGGAGCTGTTTTTT
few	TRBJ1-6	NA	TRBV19	CASSIGFYNSPLHF	TGTGCCAGTAGTATCGGGTTCTATAATTCACCCCTCCACTTT
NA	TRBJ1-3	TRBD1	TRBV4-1	CASSPDPDRGGNTIYF	TGCGCCAGCAGCCCAGACCCGGACAGGGGTGGAAACACCATATATTTT
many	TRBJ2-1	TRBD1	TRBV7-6	CASSPDRGGRNEQFF	TGTGCCAGCAGCCCTGACAGGGGAGGTAGGAATGAGCAGTTCTTC
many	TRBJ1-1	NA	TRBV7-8	CASSLWYGNTEAFF	TGTGCCAGCAGCTTATGGTACGGGAACACTGAAGCTTTCTTT
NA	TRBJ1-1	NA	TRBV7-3	CASSSRGIKDTEAFF	TGTGCCAGCAGCTCTAGGGGGATTAAGGACACTGAAGCTTTCTTT
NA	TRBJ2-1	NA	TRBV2	CAITPGEGPQRNEQFF	TGTGCCATCACCCCGGGCGAGGGACCCCAAAGGAATGAGCAGTTCTTC
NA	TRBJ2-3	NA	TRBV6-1	CASSRPAWCTDTQYF	TGTGCCAGCAGTAGACCCGCCTGGTGCACAGATACGCAGTATTTT
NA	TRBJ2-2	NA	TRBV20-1	CSAWDTTNTGELFF	TGCAGTGCTTGGGACACTACGAACACCGGGGAGCTGTTTTTT
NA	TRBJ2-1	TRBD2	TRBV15	CATGRGDNEQFF	TGTGCCACCGGTCGGGGGGACAATGAGCAGTTCTTC
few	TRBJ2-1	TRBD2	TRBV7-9	CASSLGGLANEQFF	TGTGCCAGCAGCTTAGGGGGACTAGCCAATGAGCAGTTCTTC
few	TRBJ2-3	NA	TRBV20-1	CSARGGFGTDTQYF	TGCAGTGCCCGGGGAGGATTTGGCACAGATACGCAGTATTTT
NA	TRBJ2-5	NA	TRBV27	CASSRDGGSTETQYF	TGTGCCAGCAGTAGGGACGGAGGGTCAACGGAGACCCAGTACTTC
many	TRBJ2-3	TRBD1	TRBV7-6	CASSLGGTGGVTDTQYF	TGTGCCAGCAGCTTAGGAGGGACAGGGGGCGTGACAGATACGCAGTATTTT
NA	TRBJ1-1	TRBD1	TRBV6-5	CASSSQGQGLNTEAFF	TGTGCCAGCAGTTCCCAGGGACAGGGGTTGAACACTGAAGCTTTCTTT
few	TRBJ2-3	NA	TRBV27	CASSLGLRVTDTQYF	TGTGCCAGCAGTTTAGGCCTGCGGGTGACAGATACGCAGTATTTT
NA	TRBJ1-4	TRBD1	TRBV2	CASRRTGTNEKLFF	TGTGCCAGCAGAAGGACAGGAACTAATGAAAAACTGTTTTTT
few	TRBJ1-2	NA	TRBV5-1	CASSLIGATFNYGYTF	TGCGCCAGCAGCTTGATCGGGGCAACCTTTAACTATGGCTACACCTTC
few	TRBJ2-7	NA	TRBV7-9	CASSPKSRASYEQYF	TGTGCCAGCAGCCCTAAGTCCCGCGCATCCTACGAGCAGTACTTC
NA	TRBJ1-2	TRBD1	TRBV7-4	CANSLGRTGEDGYTF	TGTGCCAACAGCCTTGGTAGGACAGGGGAAGACGGCTACACCTTC
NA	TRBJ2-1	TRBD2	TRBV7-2	CASSLRVTSGGGPHNEQFF	TGTGCCAGCAGCTTAAGGGTGACTAGCGGGGGGGGACCCCACAATGAGCAGTTCTTC
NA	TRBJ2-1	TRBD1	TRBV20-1	CSARTEGTGNYNEQFF	TGCAGTGCTAGAACCGAGGGGACAGGGAACTACAATGAGCAGTTCTTC
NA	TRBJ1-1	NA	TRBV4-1	CASSQRPGMNTEAFF	TGCGCCAGCAGCCAGCGGCCGGGAATGAACACTGAAGCTTTCTTT
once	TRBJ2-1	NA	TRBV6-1	CASSEFGDSYNEQFF	TGTGCCAGCAGTGAATTCGGGGACTCCTACAATGAGCAGTTCTTC
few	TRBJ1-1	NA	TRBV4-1	CASSQLGHTNTEAFF	TGCGCCAGCAGCCAGCTGGGACACACGAACACTGAAGCTTTCTTT
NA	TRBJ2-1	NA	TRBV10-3	CAIRTRYNEQFF	TGTGCCATCCGGACGAGGTACAATGAGCAGTTCTTC
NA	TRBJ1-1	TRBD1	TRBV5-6	CASSNDFSGGTEAFF	TGTGCCAGCAGCAATGACTTTTCAGGGGGCACTGAAGCTTTCTTT
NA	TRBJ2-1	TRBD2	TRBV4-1	CASSQGALGAGGNNEQFF	TGCGCCAGCAGCCAAGGGGCCCTGGGGGCGGGGGGGAACAATGAGCAGTTCTTC